Here is one T cell receptor beta chain with its context. Its matching antigen is unknown. CD45RO-negative, CCR7-selected cells formed the naive CD8 fraction, which excluded terminally differentiated effector memory CD45RA+ cells. Assay: immunoSEQ multiplex PCR; the TCRdb copy retains only in-frame clones and omits some. The data show millions of clones, approximately 94% seen once. These data are taken from a study of shared clonotypes between healthy human individuals. Study-level background: The donors, two women and three men, were aged 18 to 49. Study-wide points: Several donors showed sharing of about 5.5% of naive CD4 clonotypes. Deeper or shallower sequencing was expected to change how clonotypes are shared among donors. Naive subsets generally exceeded memory subsets in estimated richness.

What was sequenced was naive CD8+ T cells from PBMCs. This sequence originates from a man aged 18 to 30 in good health. Some clones in this sample may be carry-over from other donors' samples.

The CDR3 spells CASSVITGQPNTEAFF. The CDR3 region has the DNA TGTGCCAGCAGCGTTATTACGGGACAACCGAACACTGAAGCTTTCTTT. The rearrangement joins TRBV9 to TRBJ1-1; maybe TRBD1 (6 bases). This CDR3 comprises 16 residues. Between the trimmed V and J ends, which lost 2 bases and 1 base, there was a span of 15 bases. The germline gives CDR1 SGDLS, CDR2 YYNGEE.